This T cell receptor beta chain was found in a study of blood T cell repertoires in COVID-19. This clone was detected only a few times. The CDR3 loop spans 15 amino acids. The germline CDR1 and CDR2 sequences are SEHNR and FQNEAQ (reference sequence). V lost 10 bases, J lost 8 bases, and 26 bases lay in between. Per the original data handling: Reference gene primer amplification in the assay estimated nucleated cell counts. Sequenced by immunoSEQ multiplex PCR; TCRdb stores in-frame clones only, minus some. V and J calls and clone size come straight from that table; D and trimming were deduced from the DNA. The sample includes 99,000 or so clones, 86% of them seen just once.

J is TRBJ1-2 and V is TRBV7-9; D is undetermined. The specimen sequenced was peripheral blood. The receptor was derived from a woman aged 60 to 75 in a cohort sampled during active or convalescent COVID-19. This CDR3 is CATISEGASFRGYTF. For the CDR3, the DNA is TGTGCCACCATTTCTGAGGGCGCCAGCTTTCGGGGCTACACCTTC.